This TCR beta chain was recovered during a study of T cells in Graves' hyperthyroidism and ophthalmopathy. The study, taken as a whole, reports: Ophthalmopathy was model-predicted a median around 6.1 months pre-onset.

Details on this clonotype: Antigen unknown.

It was RNA transcripts that yielded the amplified TCR beta CDR3 regions. Primed by the HTBI set, a first-round RT-PCR was run on the TCR CDR3. TCRdb reanalysed the multiplex PCR reads using MiXCR and keeps one entry per CDR3 protein. The sample includes fewer than 300,000 distinct CDR3 sequences, about 15% of them seen just once. Every diagnosis used clinical symptoms, serum thyroxine and TRAb, thyroid ultrasound and orbital computed tomography. Drawn at first hyperthyroidism diagnosis, the blood sample preceded any ophthalmopathy symptoms. An approximately 9.8 ml volume of fresh peripheral blood provided the PBMCs. The V and J ends lost 1 base and 2 bases, in that order; junction bases with no gene match: 6. CDR1 and CDR2 (germline): MGHRA, YSYEKL. The CDR3 consists of 17 residues.

This sequence originates from a woman aged 45-65 years with Graves' hyperthyroidism that later progressed to Graves' ophthalmopathy. The material sequenced was blood. J is TRBJ2-3 and V is TRBV4-1, with 10 bases matching TRBD1. CDR3 loop: CASSQAGTGEITDTQYF. The CDR3 DNA follows: TGCGCCAGCAGCCAAGCCGGGACAGGGGAAATCACAGATACGCAGTATTTT.